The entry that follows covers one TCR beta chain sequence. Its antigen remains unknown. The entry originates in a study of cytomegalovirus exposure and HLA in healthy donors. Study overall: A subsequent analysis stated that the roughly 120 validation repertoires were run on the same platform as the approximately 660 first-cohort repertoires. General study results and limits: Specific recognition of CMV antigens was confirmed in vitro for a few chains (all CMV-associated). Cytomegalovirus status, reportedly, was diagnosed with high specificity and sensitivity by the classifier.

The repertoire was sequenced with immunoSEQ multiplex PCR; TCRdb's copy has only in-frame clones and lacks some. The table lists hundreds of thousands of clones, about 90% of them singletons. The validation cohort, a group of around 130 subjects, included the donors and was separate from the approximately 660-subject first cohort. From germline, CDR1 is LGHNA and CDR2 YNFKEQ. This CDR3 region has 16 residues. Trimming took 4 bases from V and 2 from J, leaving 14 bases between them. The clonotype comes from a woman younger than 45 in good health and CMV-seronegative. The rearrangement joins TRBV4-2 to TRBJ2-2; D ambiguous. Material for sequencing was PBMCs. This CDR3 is CASSPSVAENTGELFF. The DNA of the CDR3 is TGTGCCAGCAGCCCTTCCGTGGCGGAAAACACCGGGGAGCTGTTTTTT.